This T cell receptor beta chain was obtained from a study of blood T cells in healthy people across ages. Alongside a J-beta primer mix, a sample-barcoded 5' primer served in a second PCR lasting about 7 to 12 cycles. Via MiXCR, TCRdb re-called the 5' RACE reads, giving one row per CDR3 protein. The data show about 1.4 million distinct CDR3 sequences, with approximately 63% seen just once and 6.5% to 8.5% held by the top ten. The V gene lost 6 bases and the J gene lost 7 bases, with 11 bases spanning the gap. The CDR3 sequence is 12 residues long. This clonotype has just a few counts. The sample comprised blood. The clonotype was recovered from a man aged 18 to 30 in good health. The chain employs TRBV12-3 or TRBV12-4 and TRBJ2-3; D remains unclear. The DNA for the CDR3 is TGTGCCAGCAGCCAGAGAGGCAATACGCAGTATTTT. Its protein is CASSQRGNTQYF.